The TCR beta chain under discussion was sequenced for a study of blood T cell repertoires in COVID-19. Sequencing was performed with immunoSEQ multiplex PCR; in TCRdb, only in-frame clones are kept and a portion is missing. The sample holds 150,000 to 200,000 clones, 86% seen once. The specimen sequenced was PBMCs or T cells enriched from blood (not recorded which). This clonotype was sampled from a woman in her 40s in a cohort exposed to, infected with or recovered from COVID-19 (not recorded which).

The CDR3 loop reads CASSFGQAGEQYF. In DNA form, the CDR3 reads TGTGCCAGTAGTTTTGGACAGGCGGGAGAGCAGTACTTC. J is TRBJ2-7 and V is TRBV19; a possible D gene is TRBD1 (7 bases). The CDR3 is 13 amino acids. Trimming took 5 bases from V and 7 from J, leaving 15 bases between them. Germline V lookup: CDR1 LNHDA, CDR2 SQIVND (reference sequence).